These 25 T cell receptor beta chains share one sample of origin, sequenced in a study of cytomegalovirus exposure and HLA in healthy donors. Primers for the PCR totalled 60 Vbeta and 13 Jbeta. Here immunoSEQ multiplex PCR was the method, and the copy in TCRdb shows in-frame clones only, minus some. The table records some 110,000 clones, approximately 78% of them present only once. Sequenced: PBMCs. These receptors were collected from a woman aged 40 to 50 in good health and CMV-seronegative.

The sample holds a few counts of this clone. The rearrangement joins TRBV9 to TRBJ1-1; TRBD1 is a possible D gene (5 bases). CDR3 length: 13 residues. The V and J ends lost 0 bases and 3 bases respectively, with 6 bases between them. The germline CDR1 and CDR2 sequences are SGDLS and YYNGEE. CDR3 sequence: CASSVGQYTEAFF. In DNA, the CDR3 is TGTGCCAGCAGCGTAGGACAGTACACTGAAGCTTTCTTT.

This clone was counted once. J is TRBJ1-1 and V is TRBV28, with a tentative D call TRBD1 (5 bases). This CDR3 has 17 residues. Trimming pared 3 bases from V and 0 bases from J, leaving 17 bases between. Germline values: CDR1 MDHEN, CDR2 SYDVKM. The CDR3 is CASSLWAGLGMNTEAFF. The CDR3 coding sequence is TGTGCCAGCAGTTTGTGGGCAGGGTTGGGGATGAACACTGAAGCTTTCTTT.

V and J are TRBV28 and TRBJ1-5, with a weak D call TRBD1 (6 bases). Germline-derived CDR1 and CDR2 are MDHEN and SYDVKM. The CDR3 runs to 14 residues. V lost 5 bases and J 6 bases, leaving 14 bases between the germline ends. Written as DNA, the CDR3 is TGTGCCAGCAGTCGGGAAAGGGGGTTTCAGCCCCAGCATTTT. This gives the protein CASSRERGFQPQHF. The whole variable domain, remainder taken from reference TRBV28 and TRBJ1-5, is DVKVTQSSRYLVKRTGEKVFLECVQDMDHENMFWYRQDPGLGLRLIYFSYDVKMKEKGDIPEGYSVSREKKERFSLILESASTNQTSMYLCASSRERGFQPQHFGDGTRLSIL.

The CDR3 region has the DNA TGTGCCAGTTCCAGGGGAGACTACGAGCAGTACTTC. Translation: CASSRGDYEQYF. V usage is TRBV6-1 and J usage is TRBJ2-7, with D maybe TRBD1 (6 bases). The V and J ends lost 9 bases and 3 bases respectively, with 12 bases between them. The CDR3 contains 12 residues. Germline V CDR1 and CDR2: MNHNS, SASEGT.

V is TRBV4-2 and J is TRBJ1-1; D remains ambiguous. Germline V gene sequence: CDR1 LGHNA, CDR2 YNFKEQ. This CDR3 spans 16 amino acids. Trimming cost V 1 base and J 4 bases, with 16 bases left between them. The CDR3 spells CASSQARPGDGTEAFF. In nucleotides, the CDR3 is TGTGCCAGCAGCCAAGCAAGGCCCGGGGATGGCACTGAAGCTTTCTTT.

The J gene is TRBJ2-7, the V gene TRBV5-4; D remains unclear. CDR3 length equals 14 residues. The V end lost 4 bases, the J end lost 5 bases, and 16 bases lay between the germline ends. Germline CDR1 SGHNT, CDR2 YYREEE (reference sequence). The CDR3 sequence: CASSTHLGLDEQYF. CDR3 DNA sequence: TGTGCCAGCAGCACCCATCTAGGTTTAGACGAGCAGTACTTC.

The chain joins TRBV7-9 to TRBJ2-2; 11 bases align to TRBD2. V lost 5 bases, J lost 5 bases, and 13 bases stayed unmatched. The CDR3 totals 18 residues. CDR1 and CDR2 (germline): SEHNR, FQNEAQ (reference sequence). Here the CDR3 DNA reads TGTGCCAGCAGCAACGGACTAGCGGGCCCCGTGGGGACCGGGGAGCTGTTTTTT. It translates to CASSNGLAGPVGTGELFF.

Remarks on this clone: Its ends do not fully match the called genes, so a read error is possible. The rearrangement links TRBV5-6 to TRBJ2-2; 9 bases are a match to TRBD2. The CDR3 spans 12 residues. CDR1 and CDR2 (germline): SGHDT, YYEEEE. Written as DNA, the CDR3 is TGTGCCGGCAGCGGGGGGATCGGGGAGCTGTTTTTT. As protein: CAGSGGIGELFF.

This rearrangement joins TRBV5-1 to TRBJ2-1; TRBD1 agrees at 11 bases. Germline V gene lookup returns CDR1 SGHRS and CDR2 YFSETQ. This CDR3 has 14 amino acids. J was trimmed by 7 bases and V by 4 bases; bases with no gene match: 4. CDR3 DNA sequence: TGCGCCAGCAGCCCGGGGACAGGGGGGAATGAGCAGTTCTTC. Amino acids: CASSPGTGGNEQFF.

This chain uses TRBV28 with TRBJ2-1, with D maybe TRBD1 (5 bases). The germline CDR1 and CDR2 sequences are MDHEN and SYDVKM. This CDR3 spans 13 amino acids. Trimming pared 8 bases from V and 3 bases from J, leaving 11 bases between. The CDR3 is CASWGSYYNEQFF. The DNA for the CDR3 is TGTGCCAGCTGGGGCAGCTACTACAATGAGCAGTTCTTC.

This clone was counted between two and nine times. The chain recombines TRBV28 with TRBJ1-1; D is uncertain. Trimming pared 3 bases from V and 10 bases from J, leaving 12 bases between. Germline V gives CDR1 MDHEN, CDR2 SYDVKM. The CDR3 contains 12 residues. The CDR3 sequence: CASSLPGWRAFF. In DNA, the CDR3 is TGTGCCAGCAGTTTGCCGGGTTGGCGAGCTTTCTTT.

The V and J genes are TRBV10-1 and TRBJ2-3, with D maybe TRBD2 (6 bases). In germline, CDR1 is WNHNN, CDR2 SYGVQD (reference sequence). Trimming took off 5 bases at V and 8 bases at J, with 11 bases between the two ends. There are 12 residues in the CDR3. DNA of the CDR3: TGCGCCAGCAGTTCTCGGGGAGGTACGCAGTATTTT. Protein product: CASSSRGGTQYF.

The chain couples TRBV5-8 to TRBJ2-1; TRBD2 matches 12 bases. The germline CDR1 and CDR2 sequences are SGHTS and YDEGEE. J gave up 7 bases and V 4 bases, and 6 bases lay outside the gene matches. This CDR3 has 15 amino acids. For the CDR3, the DNA is TGTGCCAGCAGCCGTGGACTAGCGGGAACAAATGAGCAGTTCTTC. Its translation: CASSRGLAGTNEQFF. Based on the CDR3 plus reference TRBV5-8 and TRBJ2-1, the full variable domain is EAGVTQSPTHLIKTRGQQATLRCSPISGHTSVYWYQQALGLGLQFLLWYDEGEERNRGNFPPRFSGRQFPNYSSELNVNALELEDSALYLCASSRGLAGTNEQFFGPGTRLTVL.

This chain joins TRBV28 and TRBJ2-5; weak D call: TRBD2 (5 bases). CDR1 and CDR2 (germline): MDHEN, SYDVKM. The CDR3 extends over 18 amino acids. The V end was cut by 6 bases, the J end by 0 bases, with 23 bases between. As DNA, the CDR3 is TGTGCCAGCAGCCCAAGGGAGTCGAAAATCCCCAACCAAGAGACCCAGTACTTC. Its translation: CASSPRESKIPNQETQYF.

This clone appeared a single time. The CDR3 here is CASSFSGSPVRGSYGYTF. The DNA for the CDR3 is TGTGCCAGCAGCTTCTCCGGCAGTCCGGTGCGGGGCAGCTATGGCTACACCTTC. The chain is built from TRBV7-8 and TRBJ1-2; the D gene is possibly TRBD1 (5 bases). CDR1 is SGHVS and CDR2 is FQNEAQ in the germline V gene. The CDR3 is made up of 18 amino acids. Trimming stripped 3 bases from V and 4 bases from J, with 24 bases between. The whole variable domain, filled in from reference TRBV7-8 and TRBJ1-2, reads GAGVSQSPRYKVAKRGQDVALRCDPISGHVSLFWYQQALGQGPEFLTYFQNEAQLDKSGLPSDRFFAERPEGSVSTLKIQRTQQEDSAVYLCASSFSGSPVRGSYGYTFGSGTRLTVV.

This clone was seen once. In nucleotides, the CDR3 is TGTGCCAGCAGCTTACCGAACACCGGGACAGGCTTCTCTGGAAACACCATATATTTT. Translated, it gives CASSLPNTGTGFSGNTIYF. The J gene is TRBJ1-3, the V gene TRBV7-2; 8 nucleotides agree with TRBD1. J was trimmed by 0 bases and V by 2 bases; bases with no gene match: 12. CDR1 and CDR2 from the germline V gene are SGHTA and FQGNSA. The CDR3 sequence is 19 residues long.

V and J are TRBV15 and TRBJ1-4; 7 nucleotides agree with TRBD1. From germline, CDR1 is LNHNV and CDR2 YYDKDF (reference sequence). The CDR3 sequence is 15 residues long. Trimming at V came to 5 bases and at J to 5 bases, leaving 8 bases not matched to a gene. The CDR3 DNA sequence: TGTGCCACCAGCGGAGGCGGGACAGAAAATGAAAAACTGTTTTTT. It is translated as CATSGGGTENEKLFF.

This clone was picked up a small number of times. This rearrangement joins TRBV9 to TRBJ2-3; a possible D gene is TRBD2 (6 bases). In germline, CDR1 is SGDLS, CDR2 YYNGEE. The CDR3 contains 16 residues. Trimming pared 3 bases from V and 0 bases from J, leaving 14 bases between. The CDR3 bases are TGTGCCAGCAGCGCCTTAGCGGCAACTAGCACAGATACGCAGTATTTT. Its protein product is CASSALAATSTDTQYF.

The chain links TRBV15 to TRBJ2-7, with D perhaps TRBD1 (6 bases). Trimming shortened V by 0 bases and J by 5 bases, and 14 bases separated the two germline ends. Germline lookup yields CDR1 LNHNV and CDR2 YYDKDF (reference sequence). The CDR3 length is 15 residues. CDR3 amino acids: CATSRDQLQGNEQYF. Here the CDR3 DNA reads TGTGCCACCAGCAGAGATCAGCTACAGGGCAACGAGCAGTACTTC.

The chain uses TRBV18 and TRBJ2-6; TRBD1 agrees at 8 bases. The germline V gene encodes CDR1 KGHSH and CDR2 LQKENI. V gave up 8 bases and J gave up 0 bases; unmatched junction bases: 9. CDR3 length: 17 amino acids. The CDR3 nucleotides read TGTGCCAGCCAATCGGGGACAGGAATCTCTGGGGCCAACGTCCTGACTTTC. It codes for CASQSGTGISGANVLTF.

The sample holds one count of this clone. This rearrangement joins TRBV4-3 to TRBJ2-1; D is unclear. The CDR3 runs to 16 residues. The V gene's germline CDR1 is LGHNA and CDR2 YSLEER. Trimming pared 1 base from V and 1 base from J, leaving 11 bases between. CDR3 in amino acids: CASSQGSLVSYNEQFF. In nucleotides, the CDR3 is TGCGCCAGCAGCCAAGGGTCCCTAGTTTCCTACAATGAGCAGTTCTTC.

The chain couples TRBV6-5 to TRBJ2-5, with D possibly TRBD1 on 6 matching bases. This CDR3 spans 16 amino acids. Germline CDR1 MNHEY, CDR2 SVGAGI. V was pared by 0 bases and J by 5 bases, with 16 bases between. The CDR3 nucleotides are TGTGCCAGCAGTTACTCTGTTAGAGGTACAGGGGAGACCCAGTACTTC. Residues: CASSYSVRGTGETQYF.

This clone was counted a few times. The chain carries TRBV5-5 and TRBJ2-4, with 10 bases that match TRBD2. The CDR3 is 14 amino acids. The ends lost 5 bases at V and 8 bases at J; junction bases unmatched: 7. CDR1 is SGHKS, CDR2 YYEKEE, per germline (reference sequence). This CDR3 is CASRVSGRRDIQYF. Here the CDR3 DNA reads TGTGCCAGCAGGGTTAGCGGGAGGCGGGACATTCAGTACTTC.

The rearrangement joins TRBV4-1 to TRBJ1-5; D is undetermined. This CDR3 has 16 amino acids. Germline V gives CDR1 MGHRA, CDR2 YSYEKL. Trimming shortened V by 0 bases and J by 1 base, and 10 bases separated the two germline ends. CDR3 protein: CASSQDFSRSNQPQHF. The CDR3 DNA reads as TGCGCCAGCAGCCAAGACTTCTCCAGAAGCAATCAGCCCCAGCATTTT.

V usage is TRBV12-1 and J usage is TRBJ2-2; no check of the table's D call, TRBD2, against the DNA was made. TRBV12-1 is a pseudogene. The CDR3 runs to 21 residues. Here the CDR3 reads CASSLILGTPNGASNTGELFF. CDR3 bases: TGTGCCAGCAGCCTTATCCTGGGGACTCCCAACGGGGCATCGAACACCGGGGAGCTGTTTTTT.